The rows below give T cell receptor beta chains drawn from one sample of a study of T cell responses to AZD1222 COVID-19 vaccine. The protocol was immunoSEQ multiplex PCR, while the TCRdb copy is restricted to in-frame clones and leaves out a portion. The repertoire has 120,000 or so clones, approximately 87% of them found once; the top ten carry under 11%. The sample was peripheral blood, taken on day 0 of AZD1222 vaccination. The source of these receptors is an adult in good health. CDR3s include the opening cysteine and the closing phenylalanine or tryptophan. D genes are given only for firm matches. Clone size, where shown, is once, few, many, or a class for clones that have expanded.

j_gene: TRBJ2-7; abundance: -; d_gene: -; v_gene: TRBV7-2; CDR3aa: CASSRTGTEVYEQYF; CDR3nt: TGTGCCAGCAGCCGTACCGGGACGGAAGTCTACGAGCAGTACTTC
j_gene: TRBJ1-3; abundance: -; d_gene: -; v_gene: TRBV30; CDR3aa: CAWSARGFSGNTIYF; CDR3nt: TGTGCCTGGAGTGCCCGGGGTTTCTCTGGAAACACCATATATTTT
j_gene: TRBJ2-7; abundance: -; d_gene: -; v_gene: TRBV11-2; CDR3aa: CASSLDPRAGEQYF; CDR3nt: TGTGCCAGCAGCTTAGACCCTCGAGCGGGCGAGCAGTACTTC
j_gene: TRBJ2-7; abundance: few; d_gene: TRBD1; v_gene: TRBV2; CDR3aa: CASRRDSQGKQYF; CDR3nt: TGTGCCAGCAGGAGGGACAGCCAAGGGAAGCAGTACTTC
j_gene: TRBJ2-5; abundance: -; d_gene: -; v_gene: TRBV10-1; CDR3aa: CASSESRQGGETQYF; CDR3nt: TGCGCCAGCAGTGAGTCGAGGCAGGGGGGAGAGACCCAGTACTTC
j_gene: TRBJ2-3; abundance: -; d_gene: -; v_gene: TRBV6-2/TRBV6-3; CDR3aa: CASSYSIMSGSTDTQYF; CDR3nt: TGTGCCAGCAGTTACTCGATAATGAGCGGAAGCACAGATACGCAGTATTTT
j_gene: TRBJ2-7; abundance: -; d_gene: TRBD2; v_gene: TRBV6-5; CDR3aa: CASSNLAGGPNEQYF; CDR3nt: TGTGCCAGCAGTAACTTAGCGGGAGGGCCCAACGAGCAGTACTTC
j_gene: TRBJ2-1; abundance: -; d_gene: -; v_gene: TRBV19; CDR3aa: CASSIGADYNEQFF; CDR3nt: TGTGCCAGTAGTATCGGCGCGGACTACAATGAGCAGTTCTTC
j_gene: TRBJ1-5; abundance: -; d_gene: -; v_gene: TRBV6-6; CDR3aa: CASSYGGRGNQPQHF; CDR3nt: TGTGCCAGCAGTTATGGCGGGCGAGGCAATCAGCCCCAGCATTTT
j_gene: TRBJ1-5; abundance: -; d_gene: -; v_gene: TRBV18; CDR3aa: CASSLGEDQPQHF; CDR3nt: TGTGCCAGCTCACTGGGGGAGGATCAGCCCCAGCATTTT
j_gene: TRBJ1-2; abundance: -; d_gene: TRBD1; v_gene: TRBV19; CDR3aa: CASLTPGQGDSGYTF; CDR3nt: TGTGCCAGCTTGACGCCGGGACAGGGGGACAGTGGCTACACCTTC
j_gene: TRBJ1-6; abundance: once; d_gene: -; v_gene: TRBV6-6; CDR3aa: CASSSLGPGDSPLHF; CDR3nt: TGTGCCAGCAGTTCCCTCGGCCCCGGGGATTCACCCCTCCACTTT
j_gene: TRBJ2-5; abundance: -; d_gene: TRBD2; v_gene: TRBV7-3; CDR3aa: CASSSSGRAGAQYF; CDR3nt: TGTGCCAGCAGCTCTAGCGGGAGGGCCGGGGCCCAGTACTTC
j_gene: TRBJ2-1; abundance: -; d_gene: TRBD2; v_gene: TRBV30; CDR3aa: CAWSLRAGVYNEQFF; CDR3nt: TGTGCCTGGAGTCTCCGAGCGGGGGTCTACAATGAGCAGTTCTTC
j_gene: TRBJ2-5; abundance: -; d_gene: TRBD1; v_gene: TRBV18; CDR3aa: CASSPPTGNQETQYF; CDR3nt: TGTGCCAGCTCACCACCGACAGGGAATCAAGAGACCCAGTACTTC
j_gene: TRBJ1-5; abundance: -; d_gene: -; v_gene: TRBV27; CDR3aa: CASSLPGSPQHF; CDR3nt: TGTGCCAGCAGTTTACCCGGTTCTCCCCAGCATTTT
j_gene: TRBJ1-2; abundance: -; d_gene: -; v_gene: TRBV7-9; CDR3aa: CASSLAAVNYGYTF; CDR3nt: TGTGCCAGCAGCTTAGCGGCGGTGAACTATGGCTACACCTTC
j_gene: TRBJ2-7; abundance: -; d_gene: -; v_gene: TRBV4-1; CDR3aa: CASSQVYRETYEQYF; CDR3nt: TGCGCCAGCAGCCAAGTTTACAGGGAGACCTACGAGCAGTACTTC
j_gene: TRBJ2-2; abundance: -; d_gene: -; v_gene: TRBV10-3; CDR3aa: CAISDFNRDTGELFF; CDR3nt: TGTGCCATCAGTGACTTCAACAGGGACACCGGGGAGCTGTTTTTT
j_gene: TRBJ2-7; abundance: -; d_gene: TRBD2; v_gene: TRBV2; CDR3aa: CASTLGLAGGTYEQYF; CDR3nt: TGTGCCAGCACCCTAGGACTAGCGGGAGGAACCTACGAGCAGTACTTC
j_gene: TRBJ1-3; abundance: -; d_gene: -; v_gene: TRBV30; CDR3aa: CAWRAGNTIYF; CDR3nt: TGTGCCTGGAGGGCTGGAAACACCATATATTTT
j_gene: TRBJ2-2; abundance: -; d_gene: TRBD2; v_gene: TRBV13; CDR3aa: CASSPPWTSGNTGELFF; CDR3nt: TGTGCCAGCAGCCCTCCCTGGACTAGCGGGAACACCGGGGAGCTGTTTTTT
j_gene: TRBJ1-2; abundance: -; d_gene: -; v_gene: TRBV18; CDR3aa: CASSRGIRNGYTF; CDR3nt: TGTGCCAGCTCACGCGGTATACGGAATGGCTACACCTTC
j_gene: TRBJ2-1; abundance: -; d_gene: TRBD2; v_gene: TRBV10-3; CDR3aa: CAIRGTSSYNEQFF; CDR3nt: TGTGCCATCAGAGGGACTAGTTCCTACAATGAGCAGTTCTTC
j_gene: TRBJ1-1; abundance: -; d_gene: -; v_gene: TRBV13; CDR3aa: CASSSRVRGDLNTEAFF; CDR3nt: TGTGCCAGCAGCTCCAGGGTTAGGGGGGACCTGAACACTGAAGCTTTCTTT
j_gene: TRBJ2-7; abundance: -; d_gene: -; v_gene: TRBV11-3; CDR3aa: CASSFGGKEEQYF; CDR3nt: TGTGCCAGCAGCTTTGGGGGGAAAGAGGAGCAGTACTTC
j_gene: TRBJ2-3; abundance: -; d_gene: TRBD2; v_gene: TRBV3-1/TRBV3-2; CDR3aa: CASSPRGGSSTDTQYF; CDR3nt: TGTGCCAGCAGCCCTCGGGGAGGGTCTAGCACAGATACGCAGTATTTT
j_gene: TRBJ1-1; abundance: -; d_gene: -; v_gene: TRBV19; CDR3aa: CASSIRGSFKTEAFF; CDR3nt: TGTGCCAGTAGTATCCGTGGCTCATTTAAAACTGAAGCTTTCTTT
j_gene: TRBJ2-1; abundance: -; d_gene: TRBD2; v_gene: TRBV19; CDR3aa: CASSITLAGNYNEQFF; CDR3nt: TGTGCCAGTAGTATAACACTAGCGGGCAACTACAATGAGCAGTTCTTC
j_gene: TRBJ2-1; abundance: -; d_gene: -; v_gene: TRBV5-1; CDR3aa: CASSLDGYNEQFF; CDR3nt: TGCGCCAGCAGCTTGGACGGGTACAATGAGCAGTTCTTC
j_gene: TRBJ1-5; abundance: -; d_gene: TRBD1; v_gene: TRBV5-5; CDR3aa: CASSPPGQGDGQPQHF; CDR3nt: TGTGCCAGCAGCCCCCCGGGACAGGGGGACGGTCAGCCCCAGCATTTT
j_gene: TRBJ1-3; abundance: -; d_gene: -; v_gene: TRBV5-6; CDR3aa: CASSLGTYNSGNTIYF; CDR3nt: TGTGCCAGCAGCTTAGGGACGTACAACTCTGGAAACACCATATATTTT
j_gene: TRBJ2-7; abundance: -; d_gene: TRBD1; v_gene: TRBV7-6; CDR3aa: CASSWTGGYEQYF; CDR3nt: TGTGCCAGCAGTTGGACAGGAGGATACGAGCAGTACTTC
j_gene: TRBJ1-1; abundance: -; d_gene: TRBD1; v_gene: TRBV9; CDR3aa: CASSQAGGARNTEAFF; CDR3nt: TGTGCCAGCAGCCAGGCAGGGGGGGCACGAAACACTGAAGCTTTCTTT
j_gene: TRBJ1-2; abundance: -; d_gene: TRBD1; v_gene: TRBV5-5; CDR3aa: CASRLDRDYGYTF; CDR3nt: TGTGCCAGCAGACTGGACAGGGACTATGGCTACACCTTC
j_gene: TRBJ2-7; abundance: medium-sized; d_gene: TRBD2; v_gene: TRBV7-8; CDR3aa: CASSFMRLAGVYEQYF; CDR3nt: TGTGCCAGCAGCTTTATGAGACTAGCGGGAGTCTACGAGCAGTACTTC
j_gene: TRBJ2-3; abundance: -; d_gene: -; v_gene: TRBV7-2; CDR3aa: CASSPGLSTDTQYF; CDR3nt: TGTGCCAGCAGCCCGGGACTTAGCACAGATACGCAGTATTTT
j_gene: TRBJ2-2; abundance: -; d_gene: TRBD2; v_gene: TRBV19; CDR3aa: CASKRTSAGELFF; CDR3nt: TGTGCCAGTAAGCGTACTAGCGCCGGGGAGCTGTTTTTT
j_gene: TRBJ2-5; abundance: -; d_gene: -; v_gene: TRBV11-2; CDR3aa: CASRLQGRETQYF; CDR3nt: TGTGCCAGCAGGCTACAGGGGAGGGAGACCCAGTACTTC
j_gene: TRBJ2-3; abundance: -; d_gene: -; v_gene: TRBV13; CDR3aa: CASSSGLHFQDTQYF; CDR3nt: TGTGCCAGCAGCTCGGGACTCCATTTCCAAGATACGCAGTATTTT
j_gene: TRBJ2-1; abundance: -; d_gene: -; v_gene: TRBV12-3/TRBV12-4; CDR3aa: CASTEDEYNEQFF; CDR3nt: TGTGCCAGCACTGAGGACGAGTACAATGAGCAGTTCTTC
j_gene: TRBJ2-1; abundance: -; d_gene: TRBD2; v_gene: TRBV24-1; CDR3aa: CATSDLGLAGSNEQFF; CDR3nt: TGTGCCACCAGTGATCTAGGACTAGCGGGATCAAATGAGCAGTTCTTC
j_gene: TRBJ2-7; abundance: -; d_gene: TRBD2; v_gene: TRBV7-3; CDR3aa: CASSPQAGGPGYEQYF; CDR3nt: TGTGCCAGCAGCCCCCAAGCGGGGGGGCCGGGCTACGAGCAGTACTTC
j_gene: TRBJ2-7; abundance: once; d_gene: -; v_gene: TRBV4-2; CDR3aa: CASSQDRSGQLPYEQYF; CDR3nt: TGTGCCAGCAGCCAAGATAGGAGTGGACAGCTGCCCTACGAGCAGTACTTC
j_gene: TRBJ1-5; abundance: -; d_gene: -; v_gene: TRBV7-2; CDR3aa: CASSSRQGNQPQHF; CDR3nt: TGTGCCAGCAGCTCCCGTCAGGGCAATCAGCCCCAGCATTTT
j_gene: TRBJ1-3; abundance: -; d_gene: -; v_gene: TRBV7-2; CDR3aa: CASSLERVHTIYF; CDR3nt: TGTGCCAGCAGCTTAGAAAGGGTCCACACCATATATTTT
j_gene: TRBJ1-3; abundance: -; d_gene: -; v_gene: TRBV20-1; CDR3aa: CSASIGGNTIYF; CDR3nt: TGCAGTGCTAGTATCGGTGGAAACACCATATATTTT
j_gene: TRBJ2-5; abundance: -; d_gene: -; v_gene: TRBV5-1; CDR3aa: CASRLWTYQETQYF; CDR3nt: TGCGCCAGCAGGCTATGGACTTACCAAGAGACCCAGTACTTC
j_gene: TRBJ1-2; abundance: -; d_gene: -; v_gene: TRBV18; CDR3aa: CASSPTPPGGYTF; CDR3nt: TGTGCCAGCTCACCAACACCGCCGGGTGGCTACACCTTC
j_gene: TRBJ1-1; abundance: -; d_gene: TRBD1; v_gene: TRBV5-1; CDR3aa: CASSSARQGWTEAFF; CDR3nt: TGCGCCAGCAGCTCAGCAAGACAGGGTTGGACTGAAGCTTTCTTT
j_gene: TRBJ2-5; abundance: -; d_gene: -; v_gene: TRBV2; CDR3aa: CASSWGSETQYF; CDR3nt: TGTGCCAGCAGTTGGGGCTCAGAGACCCAGTACTTC
j_gene: TRBJ2-7; abundance: -; d_gene: TRBD2; v_gene: TRBV6-6; CDR3aa: CASSARGGGYEQYF; CDR3nt: TGTGCCAGCAGCGCTCGTGGGGGAGGGTACGAGCAGTACTTC
j_gene: TRBJ1-2; abundance: -; d_gene: -; v_gene: TRBV27; CDR3aa: CASSLSTGNYGYTF; CDR3nt: TGTGCCAGCAGTTTATCTACAGGGAACTATGGCTACACCTTC
j_gene: TRBJ1-6; abundance: few; d_gene: TRBD1; v_gene: TRBV27; CDR3aa: CASSSQQGVDSPLHF; CDR3nt: TGTGCCAGCAGTTCGCAACAGGGGGTTGATTCACCCCTCCACTTT
j_gene: TRBJ1-1; abundance: few; d_gene: -; v_gene: TRBV6-5; CDR3aa: CASIHGAEAFF; CDR3nt: TGTGCCAGCATCCACGGGGCTGAAGCTTTCTTT